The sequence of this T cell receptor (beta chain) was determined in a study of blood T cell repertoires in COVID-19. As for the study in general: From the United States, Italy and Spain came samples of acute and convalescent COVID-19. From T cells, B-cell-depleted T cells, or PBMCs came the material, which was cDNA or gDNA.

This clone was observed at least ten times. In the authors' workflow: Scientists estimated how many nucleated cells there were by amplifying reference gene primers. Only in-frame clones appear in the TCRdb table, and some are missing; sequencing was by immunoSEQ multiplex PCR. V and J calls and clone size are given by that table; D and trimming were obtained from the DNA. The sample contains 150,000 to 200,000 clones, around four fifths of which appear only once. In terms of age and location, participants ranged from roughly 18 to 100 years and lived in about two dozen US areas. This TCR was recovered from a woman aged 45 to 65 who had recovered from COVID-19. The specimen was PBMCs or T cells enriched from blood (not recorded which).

Here the CDR3 reads CTSSPPGGPSYEQYV. For the CDR3, the DNA is TGCACCAGCAGCCCACCCGGGGGGCCCTCCTACGAGCAGTACGTC. The J gene is TRBJ2-7, the V gene TRBV1; the table's D call of TRBD2 was not tested on the DNA. TRBV1 is an annotated pseudogene. The CDR3 runs to 15 residues.